This record concerns one T cell receptor beta chain sequence. These data belong to a study of CD8 T cells in Susac syndrome. The sequenced target, TCR beta, came from blood CD8+ and CD4+ T cells. The RNA, about 0.45 to 1 ug, was put through reverse transcription using random hexamers. The method of amplification for TCR beta CDR3 was immunoSEQ multiplex PCR, covering 54 Vbeta and 13 Jbeta. MiXCR, applied by TCRdb to the immunoSEQ multiplex PCR reads, yields one record per CDR3 protein. The sample yields fewer than 350,000 distinct CDR3 sequences, about 82% seen once. CDR3 length: 18 amino acids. Losses at the gene ends were 3 bases for V and 7 bases for J; bases not matched to a gene: 19.

The sample taken for sequencing was CD8+ T cells from PBMCs. This chain joins TRBV12-3 or TRBV12-4 and TRBJ2-7, with 9 bases lining up with TRBD2. The TCR sequence derives from a human donor with multiple sclerosis. CDR3 bases: TGTGCCAGCAGTTTTTCCGCGGGAGGGCTTAGGGTTTCCGTTGAGCAGTACTTC. This codes for CASSFSAGGLRVSVEQYF.